Shown below are 30 T cell receptor beta chains from a single sample sequenced in a study of neurological immune-mediated disorders. TCRdb called the 5' RACE reads again in MiXCR, with one record for every CDR3 protein. Of 26,000 or so distinct CDR3 sequences in the sample, less than 8.5% were seen once. The sequencing input was PBMCs. All receptors come from a woman aged 45-65 years in good health.

The chain has TRBV29-1 and TRBJ1-1, with D perhaps TRBD1 (5 bases). Germline V CDR1 and CDR2: SQVTM, ANQGSEA. The ends were cut back, 5 bases at V and 4 bases at J, with 11 bases in the middle. The CDR3 is made up of 12 amino acids. The CDR3 DNA sequence: TGCAGCGTTTCCCAAGGGGCCACTGAAGCTTTCTTT. It specifies CSVSQGATEAFF.

This clonotype has just a few counts. The V gene is TRBV7-8, the J gene TRBJ2-2, with D unclear. The CDR3 runs to 15 residues. V lost 1 base to trimming and J lost 4 bases, with 10 bases between them. Germline loops: CDR1 SGHVS, CDR2 FQNEAQ. This chain's CDR3 is CASSLDTAVTGELFF. Here the CDR3 DNA reads TGTGCCAGCAGCTTAGATACGGCCGTCACCGGGGAGCTGTTTTTT.

In this sample, this clonotype turned up many times. Here the CDR3 reads CASSLIGGRATGELFF. The CDR3 nucleotides are TGTGCCAGCAGCTTAATTGGCGGGAGGGCCACCGGGGAGCTGTTTTTT. The chain employs TRBV7-2 and TRBJ2-2, with 9 nucleotides matching TRBD2. The trim removed 2 bases at V and 4 bases at J, leaving 5 bases unmatched. Germline V gene sequence: CDR1 SGHTA, CDR2 FQGNSA. The CDR3 contains 16 residues.

This clonotype has a count of ten or more. The CDR3, as DNA: TGCGCCAGCAGCCAAGATGAGGGACTAGACAATGAGCAGTTCTTC. This translates into CASSQDEGLDNEQFF. The chain links TRBV4-3 to TRBJ2-1, with TRBD2 identical over 8 bases. The CDR3 runs 15 residues. V dropped 0 bases and J dropped 5; count of bases not matched to a gene: 3. Germline assignment: CDR1 LGHNA and CDR2 YSLEER.

This clonotype was seen many times. The chain combines TRBV7-2 with TRBJ2-7, with D perhaps matching TRBD2 (7 bases). The CDR3 loop spans 15 amino acids. Germline CDR1 SGHTA, CDR2 FQGNSA. V was shortened by 5 bases and J by 7 bases, with 21 bases between the two germline ends. CDR3 sequence reads: CASSPVRGARSEQYF. The CDR3 bases are TGTGCCAGCAGCCCAGTACGGGGGGCGCGATCTGAGCAGTACTTC.

Ten or more counts support this clonotype. The rearrangement links TRBV14 to TRBJ2-4; D remains ambiguous. Germline V gene sequence: CDR1 SGHDN, CDR2 FVKESK. Trimming stripped 3 bases from V and 8 bases from J, with 11 bases between. This CDR3 is built from 13 residues. The CDR3 DNA sequence: TGTGCCAGCAGCCAGTCGCCGTCGTACATTCAGTACTTC. Amino acids: CASSQSPSYIQYF.

This clonotype was picked up many times. The rearrangement joins TRBV7-6 to TRBJ1-1, with D unresolved. Trimming left V 4 bases short and J 7 bases short, with 16 bases between. In germline, CDR1 is SGHVS, CDR2 FNYEAQ. CDR3 length: 14 residues. CDR3 loop: CASSSRSRAGEAFF. The CDR3 region has the DNA TGTGCCAGCAGCTCCAGATCAAGAGCCGGTGAAGCTTTCTTT.

This clonotype was detected ten times or more. The chain links TRBV11-2 to TRBJ2-2; D may be TRBD2 (6 bases). Germline V lookup: CDR1 SGHAT, CDR2 FQNNGV. The CDR3 contains 15 residues. Trimming stripped 0 bases from V and 5 bases from J, with 10 bases between. CDR3 protein: CASSLESGGTGELFF. As DNA, the CDR3 is TGTGCCAGCAGCTTAGAGAGTGGGGGGACCGGGGAGCTGTTTTTT.

This clonotype was recorded many times. The chain uses TRBV7-8 and TRBJ2-1; 7 bases map to TRBD2. Germline V gene data show CDR1 as SGHVS and CDR2 as FQNEAQ. V lost 1 base, J lost 6 bases, and 15 bases stayed unmatched. This CDR3 comprises 18 residues. CDR3 sequence reads: CASSLGGSGWPLFNEQFF. Written as DNA, the CDR3 is TGTGCCAGCAGCTTAGGTGGTAGCGGGTGGCCTCTCTTCAATGAGCAGTTCTTC.

The rearrangement uses TRBV12-3 or TRBV12-4 and TRBJ2-5, with 7 nucleotides matching TRBD2. This CDR3 is built from 11 residues. The trim removed 6 bases at V and 7 bases at J, leaving 2 bases unmatched. CDR3 bases: TGTGCCAGCAGACGCGGGGGGACCCAGTACTTC. It translates to CASRRGGTQYF.

Comments on this clonotype: A read error may produce the germline difference seen at one junction end. This chain uses TRBV5-6 with TRBJ2-2, with 7 bases fitting TRBD2. This CDR3 comprises 16 residues. Germline V gene data show CDR1 as SGHDT and CDR2 as YYEEEE. This chain's CDR3 is CDSSWRGTFNSGELFF. In DNA form, the CDR3 reads TGTGACAGCAGCTGGCGGGGGACGTTTAACTCCGGGGAGCTGTTTTTT. Variable domain in full (rest from reference TRBV5-6 and TRBJ2-2): DAGVTQSPTHLIKTRGQQVTLRCSPKSGHDTVSWYQQALGQGPQFIFQYYEEEERQRGNFPDRFSGHQFPNYSSELNVNALLLGDSALYLCDSSWRGTFNSGELFFGEGSRLTVL.

This clonotype came up many times. This chain uses TRBV10-3 with TRBJ1-2; a weak D match, TRBD1 (5 bases). This CDR3 is 13 amino acids long. The V end lost 0 bases, the J end lost 6 bases, and 8 bases lay between the germline ends. Germline lookup yields CDR1 ENHRY and CDR2 SYGVKD. CDR3 in DNA: TGTGCCATCAGTGAGTCGGCGGGGGATGGCTACACCTTC. Protein sequence: CAISESAGDGYTF.

In this sample, this clonotype turned up many times. V usage is TRBV28 and J usage is TRBJ1-2; no reliable D call. CDR3 length: 14 residues. Trimming took 7 bases from V and 5 from J, leaving 17 bases between them. Germline-derived CDR1 and CDR2 are MDHEN and SYDVKM. The DNA of the CDR3 is TGTGCCAGCACTCCTGAGACGGGAGATTATGGCTACACCTTC. This encodes CASTPETGDYGYTF.

This clonotype was counted ten times or more. The chain combines TRBV20-1 with TRBJ1-1; D gene uncertain. The CDR3 runs 14 residues. CDR1 and CDR2 from the germline V gene are DFQATT and SNEGSKA (reference sequence). Trimming pared 6 bases from V and 1 base from J, leaving 15 bases between. CDR3 sequence: CSARESRKNTEAFF. The CDR3 DNA follows: TGCAGTGCCCGTGAGAGCAGAAAGAACACTGAAGCTTTCTTT.

This clonotype was counted a few times. The V and J genes are TRBV7-3 and TRBJ2-5; D is uncertain. The germline V gene encodes CDR1 SGHTA and CDR2 FQGTGA. V was trimmed by 6 bases and J by 5 bases, leaving 13 bases between them. The length of the CDR3 is 13 residues. The DNA for the CDR3 is TGTGCCAGCAGATTGGCAACTGGGGAGACCCAGTACTTC. It yields the protein CASRLATGETQYF.

This clonotype was seen at least ten times. V and J are TRBV5-1 and TRBJ1-6; 8 positions match TRBD1. V shed 0 bases and J 8 bases; nucleotides not matched to a gene: 4. Germline CDR1 is SGHRS and CDR2 is YFSETQ. The CDR3 covers 15 residues. CDR3 nucleotide sequence: TGCGCCAGCAGCTTGGCCCCGACAGGGGATTCACCCCTCCACTTT. It translates to CASSLAPTGDSPLHF.

This clonotype was recorded many times. The chain carries TRBV5-5 and TRBJ1-1; D call uncertain. The germline CDR1 and CDR2 sequences are SGHKS and YYEKEE (reference sequence). Between the trimmed V and J ends, which lost 1 base and 3 bases, there was a span of 13 bases. The length of the CDR3 is 15 residues. The CDR3 DNA is TGTGCCAGCAGCTTGCGTCCCGTGAGGGACACTGAAGCTTTCTTT. Translating gives CASSLRPVRDTEAFF.

This clonotype was seen repeatedly, ten times or more. V gene TRBV6-5 combines with J gene TRBJ2-7; D may be TRBD1 (6 bases). The CDR3 runs 14 residues. CDR1 MNHEY and CDR2 SVGAGI come from the germline V gene. Deletions cut 6 bases from V and 0 bases from J, with 12 bases between. The CDR3 here is CASRTGQSSYEQYF. The CDR3 nucleotides are TGTGCCAGCAGGACGGGACAAAGCTCCTACGAGCAGTACTTC.

This clonotype was counted ten times or more. The chain has TRBV3-1 and TRBJ2-3; tentatively, D is TRBD2 (6 bases). Trimming cost V 0 bases and J 1 base, with 11 bases left between them. CDR3 size: 16 residues. Germline V CDR1 and CDR2: LGHDT, YNNKEL (reference sequence). The CDR3 spells CASSQDRERGTDTQYF. In nucleotides, the CDR3 is TGTGCCAGCAGCCAAGATCGGGAGAGGGGCACAGATACGCAGTATTTT.

The table lists this clonotype with many counts. CDR3 amino acids: CASSRMDSNNSPLHF. In DNA, the CDR3 is TGTGCCAGCAGCCGGATGGACAGTAATAATTCACCCCTCCACTTT. The chain employs TRBV3-1 and TRBJ1-6; TRBD1 might be the D (6 bases). This CDR3 spans 15 amino acids. CDR1 LGHDT and CDR2 YNNKEL come from the germline V gene (reference sequence). With 4 bases removed from V and 5 bases from J, the gap between germline ends came to 12 bases.

This clonotype was observed at least ten times. The chain couples TRBV7-2 to TRBJ2-1; D unresolved. The CDR3 is 12 residues long. V gave up 1 base and J gave up 10 bases, with 8 bases separating them. Germline V gives CDR1 SGHTA, CDR2 FQGNSA. CDR3 sequence (DNA): TGTGCCAGCAGCTTAGGGCTGCTCGAGCAGTTCTTC. Translated: CASSLGLLEQFF.

This clonotype was detected many times. This chain links TRBV11-2 with TRBJ2-2; D tentatively reads TRBD1 or TRBD2 (5 bases each). CDR1 is SGHAT, CDR2 FQNNGV, per germline. The CDR3 is 12 amino acids. Between the trimmed V and J ends, which lost 6 bases and 8 bases, there was a span of 10 bases. As DNA, the CDR3 is TGTGCCAGCAGACTGGGACCGGGGGAGCTGTTTTTT. Its translation: CASRLGPGELFF.

This clonotype was picked up many times. This rearrangement joins TRBV20-1 to TRBJ2-7, with TRBD2 as a possible D gene (6 bases). The CDR3 consists of 15 residues. From germline, CDR1 is DFQATT and CDR2 SNEGSKA (reference sequence). V was trimmed by 0 bases and J by 7 bases, leaving 19 bases between them. CDR3 in amino acids: CSAREGLAWGREQYF. CDR3 nucleotide sequence: TGCAGTGCTAGAGAAGGGCTAGCGTGGGGGAGAGAGCAGTACTTC.

This clonotype was seen repeatedly, ten times or more. This chain joins TRBV7-6 and TRBJ1-4; D is unclear. CDR1 and CDR2 from the germline V gene are SGHVS and FNYEAQ. This CDR3 has 14 residues. V was shortened by 5 bases and J by 2 bases, with 9 bases between the two germline ends. The CDR3 loop reads CASSDRFTNEKLFF. The CDR3 nucleotides are TGTGCCAGCAGCGATAGATTCACTAATGAAAAACTGTTTTTT.

V gene TRBV6-5 combines with J gene TRBJ2-7, with 9 bases identical to TRBD1. Trimming removed 6 bases from V and 2 bases from J; junction bases left unmatched: 5. Germline V gene lookup returns CDR1 MNHEY and CDR2 SVGAGI. The CDR3 has 14 residues. This CDR3 reads CASRTGQGTYEQYF. The CDR3 DNA follows: TGTGCCAGCAGAACGGGACAGGGAACCTACGAGCAGTACTTC.

Within the sample, this clonotype is medium-sized (0.01 to 0.1%). This rearrangement joins TRBV29-1 to TRBJ1-1; D gene ambiguous. V dropped 1 base and J dropped 4 bases, with 16 bases sitting between them. CDR1 is SQVTM, CDR2 ANQGSEA, per germline. The CDR3 length is 15 residues. The CDR3 loop is CSVEVRRRRTTEAFF. DNA of the CDR3: TGCAGCGTTGAAGTCCGGAGACGCCGGACCACTGAAGCTTTCTTT. Full variable domain (remainder filled in from reference TRBV29-1 and TRBJ1-1): SAVISQKPSRDICQRGTSLTIQCQVDSQVTMMFWYRQQPGQSLTLIATANQGSEATYESGFVIDKFPISRPNLTFSTLTVSNMSPEDSSIYLCSVEVRRRRTTEAFFGQGTRLTVV.

In its sample, this clonotype was seen many times. The V and J genes are TRBV7-2 and TRBJ2-7, with TRBD2 as a possible D gene (6 bases). Germline-derived CDR1 and CDR2 are SGHTA and FQGNSA. V was cut by 6 bases and J by 4 bases, with 16 bases left in between. The CDR3 covers 14 residues. This CDR3 is CASSIPTSRYEQYF. CDR3 DNA sequence: TGTGCCAGCAGTATCCCGACTAGTCGGTACGAGCAGTACTTC.

This clonotype was counted many times. The V call is TRBV5-1, the J call TRBJ2-3; no firm D call. Trimming removed 0 bases from V and 4 bases from J, with 9 bases in between. The CDR3 length is 14 residues. Germline V lookup: CDR1 SGHRS, CDR2 YFSETQ. For the CDR3, the DNA is TGCGCCAGCAGCTTGGGGACGCAGGCAGATACGCAGTATTTT. As protein: CASSLGTQADTQYF.

This clonotype was recorded at least ten times. The rearrangement links TRBV20-1 to TRBJ1-3; 7 bases are a match to TRBD1. The CDR3 is 14 residues long. With V trimmed by 6 bases and J by 7 bases, 12 bases remained unmatched. Germline loops: CDR1 DFQATT, CDR2 SNEGSKA (reference sequence). The chain's CDR3 is CSANRGPAGNTIYF. CDR3 nucleotides: TGCAGTGCAAACAGGGGCCCCGCCGGGAACACCATATATTTT.

In this sample, this clonotype turned up many times. The J gene is TRBJ2-3, the V gene TRBV28, with D possibly TRBD2 on 6 matching bases. The V gene lost 5 bases and the J gene lost 3 bases, with 18 bases spanning the gap. This CDR3 has 16 amino acids. Per the germline V gene, CDR1 is MDHEN and CDR2 is SYDVKM. CDR3 amino acids: CASSPLASGLTDTQYF. Here the CDR3 DNA reads TGTGCCAGCAGTCCTCTCGCCTCGGGACTGACAGATACGCAGTATTTT.